The 15 T cell receptor beta chains below were found in one sample sequenced in a study of cytomegalovirus exposure and HLA in healthy donors. In the PCR, 60 Vbeta and 13 Jbeta primers were used. TCRdb's table, derived via immunoSEQ multiplex PCR, lists solely in-frame clones and lacks some. The sample holds 130,000 or so clones, roughly 75% seen once. Sequencing was carried out using PBMCs. These receptors came from a man aged 35-49 years in good health and CMV-seronegative.

This clone occurred a few times. CDR3 loop: CASSLNTDQGHTIYF. DNA of the CDR3: TGTGCCAGCAGCCTAAACACAGATCAGGGCCACACCATATATTTT. The J gene is TRBJ1-3, the V gene TRBV6-5; the D gene is possibly TRBD1 (5 bases). There are 15 residues in the CDR3. The V end lost 6 bases, the J end lost 8 bases, and 20 bases lay between the germline ends. Germline V gene data show CDR1 as MNHEY and CDR2 as SVGAGI.

This chain connects TRBV27 to TRBJ1-4; D gene uncertain. Germline V gene lookup returns CDR1 MNHEY and CDR2 SMNVEV (reference sequence). The CDR3 contains 15 residues. The V gene lost 2 bases and the J gene lost 0 bases, with 7 bases spanning the gap. The CDR3 DNA reads as TGTGCCAGCAGTTTAAACGAGGCAACTAATGAAAAACTGTTTTTT. Translating gives CASSLNEATNEKLFF.

The V call is TRBV9, the J call TRBJ2-3, with TRBD2 identical over 8 bases. The CDR3 length is 17 residues. The J segment lost 2 bases and the V segment lost 0 bases, leaving 8 bases of the junction unmatched. Germline V gene sequence: CDR1 SGDLS, CDR2 YYNGEE. The CDR3 region has the DNA TGTGCCAGCAGCGTAGCACGGAGCGGGGGCCCCACAGATACGCAGTATTTT. It translates to CASSVARSGGPTDTQYF.

The chain couples TRBV10-2 to TRBJ2-3; no clear D. V lost 0 bases, J lost 8 bases, and 15 bases lay in between. This CDR3 has 15 residues. Germline CDR1 is WSHSY and CDR2 is SAAADI. The CDR3 DNA reads as TGCGCCAGCAGTGAGTCGCTTGACTCCGTAGGTACGCAGTATTTT. Translated, it gives CASSESLDSVGTQYF.

The CDR3 is CASRRQANSNQPQHF. As DNA, the CDR3 is TGTGCCAGCAGAAGACAGGCTAATAGCAATCAGCCCCAGCATTTT. This rearrangement joins TRBV6-5 to TRBJ1-5; TRBD1 is a possible D gene (6 bases). V lost 6 bases and J 0 bases, leaving 12 bases between the germline ends. Germline assignment: CDR1 MNHEY and CDR2 SVGAGI. The CDR3 sequence is 15 residues long.

This chain links TRBV21-1 with TRBJ1-1; the table's D call TRBD1 went unverified against the DNA. TRBV21-1 is shown as a pseudogene. The CDR3 is 15 residues long. As DNA, the CDR3 is TGTGCCAGCAGCAACAACAGGGGCGGGAACACTGAAGCTTTCTTT. Translated, it gives CASSNNRGGNTEAFF.

The chain carries TRBV7-9 and TRBJ2-2, with TRBD1 identical over 8 bases. With 5 bases clipped from V and 7 bases from J, the junction kept 12 bases outside the gene matches. Looked up from germline, CDR1 is SEHNR and CDR2 is FQNEAQ (reference sequence). The CDR3 sequence is 16 residues long. This CDR3 reads CASSQMGQVDGGELFF. For the CDR3, the DNA is TGTGCCAGCAGCCAAATGGGACAGGTCGACGGCGGGGAGCTGTTTTTT. Full variable domain (missing parts from reference TRBV7-9 and TRBJ2-2): DTGVSQNPRHKITKRGQNVTFRCDPISEHNRLYWYRQTLGQGPEFLTYFQNEAQLEKSRLLSDRFSAERPKGSFSTLEIQRTEQGDSAMYLCASSQMGQVDGGELFFGEGSRLTVL.

This clone was counted a few times. V usage is TRBV6-6 and J usage is TRBJ2-1; TRBD2 aligns across 7 bases. The germline V gene encodes CDR1 MNHNY and CDR2 SVGAGI (reference sequence). CDR3 length equals 13 residues. The V and J ends lost 7 bases and 6 bases, in that order; junction bases with no gene match: 6. CDR3 sequence: CASNLPGGNEQFF. The CDR3 bases are TGTGCCAGCAATCTTCCGGGGGGCAATGAGCAGTTCTTC.

CDR3 sequence reads: CASTSPQGGSSGNTIYF. CDR3 sequence (DNA): TGTGCCAGCACCTCACCCCAAGGGGGCTCCTCTGGAAACACCATATATTTT. V and J are TRBV25-1 and TRBJ1-3, with 7 bases fitting TRBD1. The CDR3 loop spans 17 amino acids. CDR1 and CDR2 from the germline V gene are MGHDK and SYGVNS. V shed 7 bases and J 0 bases; nucleotides not matched to a gene: 12.

The CDR3 loop reads CASSPQGNQPQHF. CDR3 nucleotide sequence: TGTGCCAGCTCACCACAGGGGAATCAGCCCCAGCATTTT. The V and J genes are TRBV18 and TRBJ1-5; D is possibly TRBD1 (5 bases). Germline V gene data show CDR1 as KGHSH and CDR2 as LQKENI. The V end lost 1 base, the J end lost 4 bases, and 5 bases lay between the germline ends. CDR3 size: 13 residues.

The V gene is TRBV10-3, the J gene TRBJ1-5; D possibly corresponds to TRBD1 (6 bases). Trimming left V 8 bases short and J 7 bases short, with 45 bases between. The CDR3 has 23 residues. In germline, CDR1 is ENHRY, CDR2 SYGVKD. CDR3 amino acids: CAIPRGEGWSKRQASSRKQPQHF. CDR3 coding DNA: TGTGCCATCCCCCGGGGGGAAGGATGGAGCAAGCGACAGGCAAGTTCAAGAAAACAGCCCCAGCATTTT.

Here the CDR3 DNA reads TGTGCCAGCAGTATACAGGGATCCGCTGAAGCTTTCTTT. Translated: CASSIQGSAEAFF. This chain joins TRBV27 and TRBJ1-1; D perhaps matches TRBD1 (6 bases). The ends were cut back, 5 bases at V and 6 bases at J, with 13 bases in the middle. The germline CDR1 and CDR2 sequences are MNHEY and SMNVEV (reference sequence). CDR3 length equals 13 residues.

V usage is TRBV15 and J usage is TRBJ2-1; 9 bases match TRBD2. The ends lost 3 bases at V and 8 bases at J; junction bases unmatched: 14. Germline V lookup: CDR1 LNHNV, CDR2 YYDKDF (reference sequence). The CDR3 extends over 17 amino acids. The CDR3 nucleotides read TGTGCCACCAGCAGCCGACGGGGCGGGGGGGCTTGGCATGAGCAGTTCTTC. The encoded protein is CATSSRRGGGAWHEQFF. Based on the CDR3 plus reference TRBV15 and TRBJ2-1, the full variable domain is DAMVIQNPRYQVTQFGKPVTLSCSQTLNHNVMYWYQQKSSQAPKLLFHYYDKDFNNEADTPDNFQSRRPNTSFCFLDIRSPGLGDTAMYLCATSSRRGGGAWHEQFFGPGTRLTVL.

The V and J genes are TRBV4-3 and TRBJ1-2; D is unclear. This CDR3 region has 16 residues. Trimming removed 0 bases at V and 6 bases at J, with 17 bases between. CDR1 and CDR2 (germline): LGHNA, YSLEER. CDR3 sequence (DNA): TGCGCCAGCAGCCAAGACATAGGAAACAGCCTCAATGGCTACACCTTC. This translates into CASSQDIGNSLNGYTF.

This clone was counted once. The gene calls are TRBV5-4 and TRBJ2-1, with 9 bases lining up with TRBD2. J gave up 2 bases and V 2 bases, and 2 bases lay outside the gene matches. Germline lookup yields CDR1 SGHNT and CDR2 YYREEE (reference sequence). This CDR3 has 15 residues. DNA of the CDR3: TGTGCCAGCAGCTTTAGCGGGGGCACCTACAATGAGCAGTTCTTC. Translated, it gives CASSFSGGTYNEQFF.